These 29 T cell receptor beta chains were sequenced from one sample in a study of T cell responses to AZD1222 COVID-19 vaccine. The assay was immunoSEQ multiplex PCR, and TCRdb's table has in-frame clones only and misses some. The table has more than 250,000 clones, approximately 93% seen once. The sequencing used peripheral blood, collected on day 0 of AZD1222 vaccination. Receptors originate from an adult in good health.

For the CDR3, the DNA is TGTGCCAGCACCATCGGTAGCTATGGCTACACCTTC. Residues: CASTIGSYGYTF. The V and J genes are TRBV28 and TRBJ1-2; D call uncertain. V was trimmed by 7 bases and J by 4 bases, leaving 10 bases between them. Germline values: CDR1 MDHEN, CDR2 SYDVKM. The CDR3 consists of 12 residues.

This clone was seen only once. The CDR3 sequence is CASRGTGLGYGYTF. The CDR3 DNA follows: TGTGCCAGCAGGGGCACAGGGTTGGGCTATGGCTACACCTTC. J is TRBJ1-2 and V is TRBV2; D is possibly TRBD1 (6 bases). The V gene lost 6 bases and the J gene lost 4 bases, with 15 bases spanning the gap. The CDR3 is 14 amino acids. Germline V lookup: CDR1 SNHLY, CDR2 FYNNEI.

The chain uses TRBV28 and TRBJ2-5; D possibly corresponds to TRBD2 (6 bases). V was clipped by 4 bases and J by 5 bases, with 20 bases between them. The CDR3 has 16 residues. Germline lookup yields CDR1 MDHEN and CDR2 SYDVKM. CDR3 nucleotide sequence: TGTGCCAGCAGTTCCGGGTCTGCGGGGATGAGGGAGACCCAGTACTTC. As protein: CASSSGSAGMRETQYF.

The chain joins TRBV6-1 to TRBJ2-1; no clear D gene. The V gene's germline CDR1 is MNHNS and CDR2 SASEGT. The V gene lost 2 bases and the J gene lost 4 bases, with 12 bases spanning the gap. CDR3 length: 15 residues. The CDR3 coding sequence is TGTGCCAGCAGTGAACTTCTCATTAGATACAATGAGCAGTTCTTC. Protein: CASSELLIRYNEQFF.

The rearrangement joins TRBV2 to TRBJ1-2; D remains ambiguous. Germline lookup yields CDR1 SNHLY and CDR2 FYNNEI. V lost 1 base, J lost 0 bases, and 9 bases lay in between. CDR3 size: 15 residues. CDR3 in DNA: TGTGCCAGCAGTGAAGGGGTCCAAGCTAACTATGGCTACACCTTC. Translation: CASSEGVQANYGYTF.

The chain links TRBV7-8 to TRBJ2-1; D unresolved. The V end was cut by 5 bases, the J end by 12 bases, with 23 bases between. Germline assignment: CDR1 SGHVS and CDR2 FQNEAQ. This CDR3 region has 15 residues. This chain's CDR3 is CASSPDRTSVRGQFF. The CDR3 bases are TGTGCCAGCAGCCCGGACCGGACGTCTGTTCGAGGGCAGTTCTTC.

Points on this clone: The same CDR3 also results from other DNA sequences found in this sample. This sequence joins TRBV5-6 and TRBJ1-1; D is undetermined. The CDR3 covers 11 residues. V was shortened by 2 bases and J by 8 bases, with 7 bases between the two germline ends. Germline V gene data show CDR1 as SGHDT and CDR2 as YYEEEE. The CDR3 spells CASSFGREAFF. Written as DNA, the CDR3 is TGTGCCAGCAGCTTCGGGCGAGAAGCTTTCTTT.

V gene TRBV6-5 combines with J gene TRBJ1-1, with 7 bases identical to TRBD1. After removal of 8 bases from V and 1 base from J, the junction contained 4 bases not matched to a gene. Germline assignment: CDR1 MNHEY and CDR2 SVGAGI. The CDR3 has 13 amino acids. The CDR3 region is CASHRDRNTEAFF. DNA for the CDR3: TGTGCCAGCCACCGGGACAGGAACACTGAAGCTTTCTTT.

The chain carries TRBV19 and TRBJ1-1; D is perhaps TRBD1 (5 bases). Germline V gene sequence: CDR1 LNHDA, CDR2 SQIVND (reference sequence). This CDR3 spans 14 amino acids. The ends were cut back, 3 bases at V and 1 base at J, with 9 bases in the middle. Here the CDR3 DNA reads TGTGCCAGTAGTATTTGGGGCACGAACACTGAAGCTTTCTTT. Translation gives CASSIWGTNTEAFF.

V usage is TRBV3-1 (or the pseudogene TRBV3-2) and J usage is TRBJ2-7; D remains unclear. Germline V gene lookup returns CDR1 LGHDT and CDR2 YNNKEL (reference sequence). The V gene lost 0 bases and the J gene lost 3 bases, with 12 bases spanning the gap. The CDR3 is made up of 15 amino acids. Written as DNA, the CDR3 is TGTGCCAGCAGCCAAGAGGGCAGCCCCCTCTACGAGCAGTACTTC. Its translation: CASSQEGSPLYEQYF.

The rearrangement links TRBV29-1 to TRBJ1-1; D gene uncertain. The CDR3 runs to 11 residues. Germline-derived CDR1 and CDR2 are SQVTM and ANQGSEA. The V end was cut by 8 bases, the J end by 1 base, with 8 bases between. Written as DNA, the CDR3 is TGCAGCCTGAGAAAGAACACTGAAGCTTTCTTT. This codes for CSLRKNTEAFF.

The chain links TRBV7-9 to TRBJ1-6; D remains unclear. V shed 1 base and J shed 4 bases, with 5 bases lying between them. Per the germline V gene, CDR1 is SEHNR and CDR2 is FQNEAQ (reference sequence). The CDR3 is 14 amino acids. CDR3 residues: CASSLEQYNSPLHF. For the CDR3, the DNA is TGTGCCAGCAGCTTAGAACAGTATAATTCACCCCTCCACTTT.

The chain carries TRBV5-4 and TRBJ1-5; D possibly corresponds to TRBD1 (5 bases). CDR1 SGHNT and CDR2 YYREEE come from the germline V gene (reference sequence). The CDR3 is 15 residues long. Trimming left V 0 bases short and J 3 bases short, with 10 bases between. CDR3 nucleotide sequence: TGTGCCAGCAGCTTGGGAGGGGAGAACAATCAGCCCCAGCATTTT. Its translation is CASSLGGENNQPQHF. The entire variable domain, with the rest obtained from reference TRBV5-4 and TRBJ1-5, is as follows: ETGVTQSPTHLIKTRGQQVTLRCSSQSGHNTVSWYQQALGQGPQFIFQYYREEENGRGNFPPRFSGLQFPNYSSELNVNALELDDSALYLCASSLGGENNQPQHFGDGTRLSIL.

The chain is built from TRBV27 and TRBJ2-7; TRBD2 is a possible D gene (7 bases). The germline gives CDR1 MNHEY, CDR2 SMNVEV (reference sequence). The CDR3 has 15 residues. Trimming took 4 bases from V and 2 from J, leaving 15 bases between them. Here the CDR3 reads CASSWGGPGTYEQYF. The CDR3 DNA is TGTGCCAGCAGTTGGGGGGGGCCCGGGACCTACGAGCAGTACTTC.

This sequence joins TRBV10-3 and TRBJ1-6; tentative D call: TRBD1 (6 bases). V was cut by 0 bases and J by 7 bases, with 13 bases left in between. CDR3 size: 16 residues. Germline CDR1 reads ENHRY; CDR2 reads SYGVKD. The CDR3 DNA is TGTGCCATCAGTGAGTCGCCAGGGGTGGACAATTCACCCCTCCACTTT. Translation: CAISESPGVDNSPLHF.

The rearrangement links TRBV7-9 to TRBJ2-7; the D is unclear. V dropped 5 bases and J dropped 4 bases, with 15 bases sitting between them. CDR3 length equals 14 residues. Germline-derived CDR1 and CDR2 are SEHNR and FQNEAQ (reference sequence). In DNA form, the CDR3 reads TGTGCCAGCAGCCCCCCCTCCGAGGCGTACGAGCAGTACTTC. It is translated as CASSPPSEAYEQYF.

CDR3 in amino acids: CASSVTDIFANTGELFF. The CDR3 region has the DNA TGTGCCAGCAGCGTGACCGATATTTTCGCGAACACCGGGGAGCTGTTTTTT. This chain joins TRBV9 and TRBJ2-2; D is uncertain. This CDR3 region has 17 residues. The germline V gene has CDR1 SGDLS and CDR2 YYNGEE. V was clipped by 2 bases and J by 0 bases, with 14 bases between them. Drawing the rest from reference TRBV9 and TRBJ2-2, the complete variable domain is DSGVTQTPKHLITATGQRVTLRCSPRSGDLSVYWYQQSLDQGLQFLIQYYNGEERAKGNILERFSAQQFPDLHSELNLSSLELGDSALYFCASSVTDIFANTGELFFGEGSRLTVL.

The DNA of the CDR3 is TGCGCCAGCAGTCCCGCGAACACTGAAGCTTTCTTT. This translates into CASSPANTEAFF. The chain uses TRBV10-2 and TRBJ1-1; D ambiguous. Germline V CDR1 and CDR2: WSHSY, SAAADI. The CDR3 sequence is 12 residues long. Trimming pared 5 bases from V and 1 base from J, leaving 5 bases between.

The chain recombines TRBV7-9 with TRBJ2-1, with D perhaps TRBD2 (5 bases). Germline V gene data show CDR1 as SEHNR and CDR2 as FQNEAQ (reference sequence). The CDR3 is made up of 15 amino acids. V dropped 2 bases and J dropped 5 bases, with 13 bases sitting between them. Here the CDR3 DNA reads TGTGCCAGCAGCTTAAGAGGGAGCGAAAACAATGAGCAGTTCTTC. Translation: CASSLRGSENNEQFF.

The V and J genes are TRBV7-6 and TRBJ2-7, with 12 bases lining up with TRBD2. J lost 6 bases, V lost 1 base, and 13 bases had no gene match. This CDR3 contains 18 residues. Per germline, CDR1 SGHVS and CDR2 FNYEAQ. DNA of the CDR3: TGTGCCAGCAGCTTAGGGGCTAGCGGGAGGGCCGTCAGTTTCGAGCAGTACTTC. Translating it yields CASSLGASGRAVSFEQYF. The full variable domain, with the rest looked up from reference TRBV7-6 and TRBJ2-7, is GAGVSQSPRYKVTKRGQDVALRCDPISGHVSLYWYRQALGQGPEFLTYFNYEAQQDKSGLPNDRFSAERPEGSISTLTIQRTEQRDSAMYRCASSLGASGRAVSFEQYFGPGTRLTVT.

The J gene is TRBJ1-5, the V gene TRBV6-5; the D gene is possibly TRBD1 (6 bases). The CDR3 totals 15 residues. V was shortened by 6 bases and J by 5 bases, with 17 bases between the two germline ends. Germline V gives CDR1 MNHEY, CDR2 SVGAGI. CDR3 residues: CASRARQVKDQPQHF. The CDR3 region has the DNA TGTGCCAGCAGAGCGCGACAGGTTAAGGATCAGCCCCAGCATTTT.

The chain uses TRBV7-6 and TRBJ2-5, with TRBD2 as a possible D gene (7 bases). V was clipped by 5 bases and J by 5 bases, with 21 bases between them. Germline V lookup: CDR1 SGHVS, CDR2 FNYEAQ. This CDR3 is 16 amino acids long. CDR3 DNA sequence: TGTGCCAGCAGCGCTCGGGGGCGGGGAGGGGTTGAGACCCAGTACTTC. It translates to CASSARGRGGVETQYF.

V usage is TRBV19 and J usage is TRBJ1-3; 8 bases agree with TRBD1. Per the germline V gene, CDR1 is LNHDA and CDR2 is SQIVND (reference sequence). The CDR3 is 16 amino acids. The J segment lost 0 bases and the V segment lost 7 bases, leaving 8 bases of the junction unmatched. Written as DNA, the CDR3 is TGTGCCAGTACTATGACAGGGGCCATCTCTGGAAACACCATATATTTT. Encoded protein: CASTMTGAISGNTIYF.

This clone has more than one count but fewer than ten. The chain combines TRBV28 with TRBJ2-5, with D uncertain. The ends were cut back, 2 bases at V and 4 bases at J, with 2 bases in the middle. The V gene's germline CDR1 is MDHEN and CDR2 SYDVKM. This CDR3 region has 11 residues. CDR3 sequence: CASSLRETQYF. For the CDR3, the DNA is TGTGCCAGCAGTTTACGAGAGACCCAGTACTTC.

The V and J genes are TRBV3-1 (or the pseudogene TRBV3-2) and TRBJ2-3; 9 bases align to TRBD2. This CDR3 contains 15 residues. The V gene's germline CDR1 is LGHDT and CDR2 YNNKEL (reference sequence). Germline trimming cut 10 bases from V and 4 bases from J; bases unmatched to any gene: 12. CDR3 bases: TGTGCCACATCCGGCGGGGGGGCCTGGGCAGATACGCAGTATTTT. It encodes CATSGGGAWADTQYF.

The genes are TRBV4-1 and TRBJ2-2; D may be TRBD1 (6 bases). Germline assignment: CDR1 MGHRA and CDR2 YSYEKL. The CDR3 sequence is 15 residues long. V was trimmed by 4 bases and J by 5 bases, leaving 14 bases between them. The CDR3 sequence: CASSLSRGRTGELFF. CDR3 nucleotide sequence: TGCGCCAGCAGCCTAAGCAGGGGTCGTACCGGGGAGCTGTTTTTT.

V usage is TRBV6-5 and J usage is TRBJ1-4; 8 bases match TRBD1. There are 14 residues in the CDR3. Germline CDR1 reads MNHEY; CDR2 reads SVGAGI. With 2 bases clipped from V and 8 bases from J, the junction kept 4 bases outside the gene matches. For the CDR3, the DNA is TGTGCCAGCAGTTACCGGACAGGGCGGGAAAAACTGTTTTTT. This translates into CASSYRTGREKLFF.

This clone was observed once. The chain couples TRBV18 to TRBJ2-7; D ambiguous. V gave up 6 bases and J gave up 4 bases, with 16 bases separating them. Germline assignment: CDR1 KGHSH and CDR2 LQKENI. The CDR3 has 14 residues. The CDR3 DNA reads as TGTGCCAGCTCTGAGGACGAGGTTTCATACGAGCAGTACTTC. It yields the protein CASSEDEVSYEQYF. Together with reference TRBV18 and TRBJ2-7, the CDR3 gives the full variable domain: NAGVMQNPRHLVRRRGQEARLRCSPMKGHSHVYWYRQLPEEGLKFMVYLQKENIIDESGMPKERFSAEFPKEGPSILRIQQVVRGDSAAYFCASSEDEVSYEQYFGPGTRLTVT.

The CDR3 DNA reads as TGTGCCAGCAGCGTAGCAAGTAGGGAGACCCAGTACTTC. Translated: CASSVASRETQYF. The rearrangement links TRBV9 to TRBJ2-5, with D uncertain. V was pared by 0 bases and J by 5 bases, with 8 bases between. The germline V gene encodes CDR1 SGDLS and CDR2 YYNGEE. The CDR3 is 13 amino acids.